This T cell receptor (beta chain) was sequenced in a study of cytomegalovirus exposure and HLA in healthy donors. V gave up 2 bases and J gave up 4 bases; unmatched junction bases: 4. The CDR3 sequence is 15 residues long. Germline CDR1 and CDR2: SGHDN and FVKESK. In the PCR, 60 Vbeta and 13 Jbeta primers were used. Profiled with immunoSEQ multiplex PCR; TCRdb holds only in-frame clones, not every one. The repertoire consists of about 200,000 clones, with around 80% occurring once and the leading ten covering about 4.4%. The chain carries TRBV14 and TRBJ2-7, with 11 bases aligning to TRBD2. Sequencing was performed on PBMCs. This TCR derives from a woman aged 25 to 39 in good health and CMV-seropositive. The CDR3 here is CASSQLTSGKYEQYF. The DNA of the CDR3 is TGTGCCAGCAGCCAACTGACTAGCGGGAAATACGAGCAGTACTTC. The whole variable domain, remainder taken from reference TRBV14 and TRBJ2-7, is EAGVTQFPSHSVIEKGQTVTLRCDPISGHDNLYWYRRVMGKEIKFLLHFVKESKQDESGMPNNRFLAERTGGTYSTLKVQPAELEDSGVYFCASSQLTSGKYEQYFGPGTRLTVT.